This TCR beta chain was identified during a study of tumor-infiltrating lymphocytes in oesophageal squamous cell carcinoma. Each CDR3 protein is one row after TCRdb ran MiXCR on the PCR reads. There are more than 15,000 distinct CDR3 sequences in the sample; 40% to 55% occur only once, and about 33% lies in the top ten. V shed 2 bases and J 7 bases; nucleotides not matched to a gene: 7. Germline-derived CDR1 and CDR2 are SGHAT and FQNNGV. This CDR3 comprises 16 residues. The sample taken for sequencing was normal esophageal tissue next to the tumor. The chain is built from TRBV11-2 and TRBJ2-1; 11 nucleotides match TRBD2. This sequence originates from a female donor with esophageal squamous cell carcinoma. CDR3 bases: TGTGCCAGCAGCTTAAACCTAGCGGGGGGTCCAAATGAGCAGTTCTTC. The encoded protein is CASSLNLAGGPNEQFF.